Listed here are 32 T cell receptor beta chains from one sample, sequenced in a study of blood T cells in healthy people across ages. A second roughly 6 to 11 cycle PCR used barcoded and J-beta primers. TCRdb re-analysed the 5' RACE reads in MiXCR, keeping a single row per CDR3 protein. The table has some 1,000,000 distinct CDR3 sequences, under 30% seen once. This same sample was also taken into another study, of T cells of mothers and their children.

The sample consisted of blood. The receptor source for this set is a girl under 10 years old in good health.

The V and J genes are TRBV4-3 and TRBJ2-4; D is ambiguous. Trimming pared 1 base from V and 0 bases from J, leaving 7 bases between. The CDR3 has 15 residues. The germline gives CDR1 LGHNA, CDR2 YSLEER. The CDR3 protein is CASSQGPQAKNIQYF. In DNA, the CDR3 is TGCGCCAGCAGCCAAGGACCACAAGCCAAAAACATTCAGTACTTC.

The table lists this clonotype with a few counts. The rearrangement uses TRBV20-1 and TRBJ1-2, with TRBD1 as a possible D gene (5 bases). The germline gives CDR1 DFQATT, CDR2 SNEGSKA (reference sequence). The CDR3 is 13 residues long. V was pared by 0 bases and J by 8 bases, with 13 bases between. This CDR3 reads CSARDEGREGYTF. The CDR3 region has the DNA TGCAGTGCTAGAGATGAAGGCAGGGAGGGCTACACCTTC.

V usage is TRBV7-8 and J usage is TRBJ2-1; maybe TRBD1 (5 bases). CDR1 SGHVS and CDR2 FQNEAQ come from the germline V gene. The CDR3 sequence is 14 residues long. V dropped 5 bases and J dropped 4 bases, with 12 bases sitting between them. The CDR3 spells CASSPDSTYNEQFF. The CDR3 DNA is TGTGCCAGCAGCCCCGACAGCACTTACAATGAGCAGTTCTTC.

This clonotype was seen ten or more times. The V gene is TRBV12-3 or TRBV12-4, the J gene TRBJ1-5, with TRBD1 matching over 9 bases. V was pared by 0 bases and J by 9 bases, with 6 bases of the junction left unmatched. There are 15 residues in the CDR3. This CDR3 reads CASSLATGGSLPQHF. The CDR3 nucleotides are TGTGCCAGCAGTTTAGCGACAGGGGGTAGTCTGCCCCAGCATTTT.

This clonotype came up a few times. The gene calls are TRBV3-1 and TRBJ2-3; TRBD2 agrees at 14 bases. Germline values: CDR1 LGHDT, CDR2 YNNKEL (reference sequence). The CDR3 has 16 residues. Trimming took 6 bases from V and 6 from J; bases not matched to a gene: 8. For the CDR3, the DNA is TGTGCCAGCAGGGAGACTAGCGGGGGGGGACACGATACGCAGTATTTT. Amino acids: CASRETSGGGHDTQYF.

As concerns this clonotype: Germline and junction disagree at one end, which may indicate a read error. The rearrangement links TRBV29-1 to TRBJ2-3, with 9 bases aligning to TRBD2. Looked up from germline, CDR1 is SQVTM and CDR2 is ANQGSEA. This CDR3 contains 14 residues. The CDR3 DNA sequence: TGCAGTGTTGACGCGGGGGGGAATACAGATACGCAGTATTTT. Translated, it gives CSVDAGGNTDTQYF.

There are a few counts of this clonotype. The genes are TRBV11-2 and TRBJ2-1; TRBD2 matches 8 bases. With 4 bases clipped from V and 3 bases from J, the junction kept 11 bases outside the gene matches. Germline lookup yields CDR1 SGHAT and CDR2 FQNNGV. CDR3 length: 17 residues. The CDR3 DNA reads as TGTGCCAGCAGCTCCGGAAATAGCGGGATAATCTACAATGAGCAGTTCTTC. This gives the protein CASSSGNSGIIYNEQFF.

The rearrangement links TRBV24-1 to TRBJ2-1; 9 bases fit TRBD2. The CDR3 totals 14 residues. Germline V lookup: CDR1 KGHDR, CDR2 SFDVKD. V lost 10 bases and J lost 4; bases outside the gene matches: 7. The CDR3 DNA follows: TGTGCCACAAGAAGCGGGGGGACTTACAATGAGCAGTTCTTC. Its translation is CATRSGGTYNEQFF.

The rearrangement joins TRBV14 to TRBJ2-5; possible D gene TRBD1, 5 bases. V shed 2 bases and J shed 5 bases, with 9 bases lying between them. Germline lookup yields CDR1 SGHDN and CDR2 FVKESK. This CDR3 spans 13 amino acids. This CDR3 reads CASSQIRAETQYF. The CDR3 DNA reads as TGTGCCAGCAGCCAAATCAGGGCGGAGACCCAGTACTTC.

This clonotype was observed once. CDR3 residues: CASRPRGQGKGTQYF. CDR3 sequence (DNA): TGTGCCAGCAGGCCACGGGGACAGGGGAAGGGGACCCAGTACTTC. V is TRBV28 and J is TRBJ2-5, with 10 bases aligning to TRBD1. V gave up 6 bases and J gave up 7 bases; unmatched junction bases: 11. Per the germline V gene, CDR1 is MDHEN and CDR2 is SYDVKM. The CDR3 length is 15 residues.

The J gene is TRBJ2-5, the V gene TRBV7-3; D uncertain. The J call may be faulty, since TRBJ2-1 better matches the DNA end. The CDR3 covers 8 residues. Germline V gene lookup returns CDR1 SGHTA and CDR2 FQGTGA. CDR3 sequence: CAPIEQFF. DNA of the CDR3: TGTGCCCCAATTGAGCAGTTCTTC.

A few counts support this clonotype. The CDR3 DNA reads as TGTGCCAGCAGTTTACAGCAAGTCGGCTACAATGAGCAGTTCTTC. This gives the protein CASSLQQVGYNEQFF. The gene calls are TRBV27 and TRBJ2-1, with D uncertain. The CDR3 runs 15 residues. Per germline, CDR1 MNHEY and CDR2 SMNVEV (reference sequence). V dropped 2 bases and J dropped 3 bases, with 11 bases sitting between them.

Here the CDR3 reads CASSPANQVDGYTF. The CDR3 coding sequence is TGTGCCAGCAGTCCAGCGAATCAGGTCGATGGCTACACCTTC. The chain links TRBV12-3 or TRBV12-4 to TRBJ1-2; D unresolved. V lost 5 bases and J 6 bases, leaving 16 bases between the germline ends. This CDR3 comprises 14 residues.

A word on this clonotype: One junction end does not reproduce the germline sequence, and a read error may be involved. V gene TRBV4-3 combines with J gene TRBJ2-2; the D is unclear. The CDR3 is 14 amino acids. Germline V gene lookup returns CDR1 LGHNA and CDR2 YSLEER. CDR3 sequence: CARSQDLLSGELFF. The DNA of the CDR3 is TGCGCCAGAAGCCAAGATTTGTTAAGCGGGGAGCTGTTTTTT.

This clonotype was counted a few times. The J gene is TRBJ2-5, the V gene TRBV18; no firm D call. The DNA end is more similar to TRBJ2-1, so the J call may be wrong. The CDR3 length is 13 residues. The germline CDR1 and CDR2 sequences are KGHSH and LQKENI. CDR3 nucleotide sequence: TGTGCCAGCTCACCATCCGTTGACGATGAGCAGTTCTTC. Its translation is CASSPSVDDEQFF.

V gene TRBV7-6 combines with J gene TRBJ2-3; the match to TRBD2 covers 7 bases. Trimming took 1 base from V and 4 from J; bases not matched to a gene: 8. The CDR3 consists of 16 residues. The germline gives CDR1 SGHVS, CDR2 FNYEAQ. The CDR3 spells CASSLVSGLPADTQYF. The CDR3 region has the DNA TGTGCCAGCAGCTTAGTTTCGGGACTACCGGCAGATACGCAGTATTTT.

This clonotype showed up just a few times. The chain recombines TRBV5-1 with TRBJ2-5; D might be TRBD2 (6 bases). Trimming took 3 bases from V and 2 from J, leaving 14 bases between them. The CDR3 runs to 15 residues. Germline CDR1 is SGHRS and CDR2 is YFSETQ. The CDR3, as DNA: TGCGCCAGCAGCTCCCTTACACGGGAGCAAGAGACCCAGTACTTC. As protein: CASSSLTREQETQYF.

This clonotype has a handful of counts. The CDR3 region has the DNA TGTGCCAGCAGCCCGACCAGGTCCTGGGGGGGTAATCAGCCCCAGCATTTT. Translating it yields CASSPTRSWGGNQPQHF. The J gene is TRBJ1-5, the V gene TRBV12-3 or TRBV12-4; tentative D call: TRBD1 (5 bases). This CDR3 has 17 amino acids. Trimming stripped 6 bases from V and 4 bases from J, with 22 bases between.

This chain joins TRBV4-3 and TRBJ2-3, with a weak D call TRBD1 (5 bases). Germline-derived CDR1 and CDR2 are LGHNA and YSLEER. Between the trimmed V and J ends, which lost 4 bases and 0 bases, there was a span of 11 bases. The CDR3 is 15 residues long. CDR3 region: CASSLRADSTDTQYF. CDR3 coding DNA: TGCGCCAGCAGCCTCAGGGCCGACAGCACAGATACGCAGTATTTT.

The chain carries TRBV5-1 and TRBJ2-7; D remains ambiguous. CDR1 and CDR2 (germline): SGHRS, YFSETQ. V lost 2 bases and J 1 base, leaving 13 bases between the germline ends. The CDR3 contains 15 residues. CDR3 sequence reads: CASSFEGFASYEQYF. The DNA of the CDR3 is TGCGCCAGCAGCTTTGAAGGGTTCGCGTCCTACGAGCAGTACTTC.

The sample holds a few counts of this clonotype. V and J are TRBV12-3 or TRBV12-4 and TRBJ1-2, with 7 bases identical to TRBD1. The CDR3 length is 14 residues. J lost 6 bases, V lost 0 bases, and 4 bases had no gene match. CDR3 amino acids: CASSLAGQENGYTF. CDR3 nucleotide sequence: TGTGCCAGCAGTTTAGCCGGACAGGAGAATGGCTACACCTTC.

CDR3 DNA: TGTGCCAGCAGCCCATGGACAGGCAGTAACTATGGCTACACCTTC. This translates into CASSPWTGSNYGYTF. The V and J genes are TRBV14 and TRBJ1-2; 7 bases align to TRBD1. The V gene's germline CDR1 is SGHDN and CDR2 FVKESK. The V segment lost 4 bases and the J segment 1 base; nucleotides outside the gene matches: 6. This CDR3 is built from 15 residues.

The CDR3 region has the DNA TGCGCCAGCAGCCAGCCGGGACAGGGTCATTCCGGGGAAGAGACCCAGTACTTC. It is translated as CASSQPGQGHSGEETQYF. The chain carries TRBV4-1 and TRBJ2-5; 9 nucleotides agree with TRBD1. Per germline, CDR1 MGHRA and CDR2 YSYEKL. Trimming removed 3 bases from V and 3 bases from J; junction bases left unmatched: 14. This CDR3 comprises 18 residues.

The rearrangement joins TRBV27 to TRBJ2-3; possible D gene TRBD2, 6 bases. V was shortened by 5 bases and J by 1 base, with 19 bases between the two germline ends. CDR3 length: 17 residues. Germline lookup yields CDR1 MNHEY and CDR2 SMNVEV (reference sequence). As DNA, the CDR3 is TGTGCCAGCAGTGAGGGGACCGGGGGTAGGGGCACAGATACGCAGTATTTT. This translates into CASSEGTGGRGTDTQYF.

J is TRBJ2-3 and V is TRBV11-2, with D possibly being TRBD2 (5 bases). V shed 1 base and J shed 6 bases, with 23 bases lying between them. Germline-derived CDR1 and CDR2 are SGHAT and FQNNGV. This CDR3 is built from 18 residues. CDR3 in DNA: TGTGCCAGCAGCTTAGGGAGGATGGGTCTGCCGGTTCTGGATACGCAGTATTTT. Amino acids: CASSLGRMGLPVLDTQYF.

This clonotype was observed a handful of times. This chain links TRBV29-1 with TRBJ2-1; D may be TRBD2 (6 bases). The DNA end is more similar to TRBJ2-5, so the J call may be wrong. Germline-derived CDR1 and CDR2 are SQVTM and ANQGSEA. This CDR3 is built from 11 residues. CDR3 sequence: CSVELGEAQYF. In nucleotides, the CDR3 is TGCAGCGTCGAATTAGGGGAGGCCCAGTACTTC.

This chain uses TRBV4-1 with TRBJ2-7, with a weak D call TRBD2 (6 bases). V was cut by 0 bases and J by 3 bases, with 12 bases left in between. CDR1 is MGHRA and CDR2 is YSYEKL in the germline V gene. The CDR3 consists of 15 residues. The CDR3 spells CASSQEWRESYEQYF. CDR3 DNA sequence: TGCGCCAGCAGCCAAGAATGGAGGGAAAGCTACGAGCAGTACTTC.

CDR3 nucleotide sequence: TGTGCCAGCAGTGAATCAGAACTTCGGGACTCCTGGGCAAATACGCAGTATTTT. Amino acid sequence: CASSESELRDSWANTQYF. The rearrangement joins TRBV2 to TRBJ2-3; maybe TRBD2 (6 bases). The V gene lost 2 bases and the J gene lost 7 bases, with 25 bases spanning the gap. The CDR3 has 18 amino acids. Germline-derived CDR1 and CDR2 are SNHLY and FYNNEI.

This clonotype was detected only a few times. Written as DNA, the CDR3 is TGTGCCAGCAGCTTCCACGAAGACGAGGATGGCTACACCTTC. It yields the protein CASSFHEDEDGYTF. This chain joins TRBV7-9 and TRBJ1-2, with D unresolved. Trimming left V 3 bases short and J 6 bases short, with 14 bases between. Germline CDR1 and CDR2: SEHNR and FQNEAQ (reference sequence). This CDR3 is built from 14 residues.

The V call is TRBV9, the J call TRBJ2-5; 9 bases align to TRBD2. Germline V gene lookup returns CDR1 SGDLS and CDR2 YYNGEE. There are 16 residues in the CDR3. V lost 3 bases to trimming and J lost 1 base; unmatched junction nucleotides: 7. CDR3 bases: TGTGCCAGCAGCGAGGGGGCGACTAGCGGCCAAGAGACCCAGTACTTC. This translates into CASSEGATSGQETQYF.

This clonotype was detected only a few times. The CDR3: CASSLYASGANVLTF. The CDR3 coding sequence is TGCGCCAGCAGCTTGTATGCCTCTGGGGCCAACGTCCTGACTTTC. The chain couples TRBV5-1 to TRBJ2-6; D is ambiguous. Trimming took 1 base from V and 0 from J, leaving 5 bases between them. The CDR3 is 15 amino acids. The V gene's germline CDR1 is SGHRS and CDR2 YFSETQ.

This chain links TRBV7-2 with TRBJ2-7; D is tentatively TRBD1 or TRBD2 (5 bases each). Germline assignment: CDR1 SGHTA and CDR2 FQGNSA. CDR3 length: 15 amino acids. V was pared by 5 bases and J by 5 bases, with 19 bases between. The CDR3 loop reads CASSALMGEFDEQYF. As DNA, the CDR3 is TGTGCCAGCAGCGCCCTTATGGGGGAGTTCGACGAGCAGTACTTC.